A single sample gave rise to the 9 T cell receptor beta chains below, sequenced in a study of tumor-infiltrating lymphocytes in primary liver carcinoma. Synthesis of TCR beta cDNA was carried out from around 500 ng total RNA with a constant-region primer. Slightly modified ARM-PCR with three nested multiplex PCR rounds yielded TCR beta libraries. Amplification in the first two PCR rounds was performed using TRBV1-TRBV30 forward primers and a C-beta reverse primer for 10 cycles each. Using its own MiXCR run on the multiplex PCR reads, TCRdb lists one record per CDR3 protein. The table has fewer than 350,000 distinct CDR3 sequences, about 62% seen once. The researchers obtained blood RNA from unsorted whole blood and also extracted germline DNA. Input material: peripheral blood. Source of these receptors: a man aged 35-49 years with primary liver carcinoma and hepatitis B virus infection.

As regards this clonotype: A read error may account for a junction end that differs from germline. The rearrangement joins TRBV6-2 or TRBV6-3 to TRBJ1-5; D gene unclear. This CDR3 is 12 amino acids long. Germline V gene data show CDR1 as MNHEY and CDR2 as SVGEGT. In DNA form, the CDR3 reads TGTGTCAGCAGTACCTACAATCAGCCCCAACATTTT. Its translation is CVSSTYNQPQHF.

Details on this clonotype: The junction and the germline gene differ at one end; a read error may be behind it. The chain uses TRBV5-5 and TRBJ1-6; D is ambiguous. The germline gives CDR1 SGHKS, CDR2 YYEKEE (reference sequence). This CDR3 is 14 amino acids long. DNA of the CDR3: TGTGCCAGCAGCTTGTTTCTTTGGAATTCAACCCTCCACTTT. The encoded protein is CASSLFLWNSTLHF.

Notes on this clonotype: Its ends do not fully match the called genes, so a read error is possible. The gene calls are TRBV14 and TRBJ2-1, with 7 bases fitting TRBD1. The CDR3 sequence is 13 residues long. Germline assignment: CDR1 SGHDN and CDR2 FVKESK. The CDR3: CGSSKNHRGEQFF. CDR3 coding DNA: TGTGGCAGCAGCAAGAACCACAGGGGTGAGCAGTTCTTC.

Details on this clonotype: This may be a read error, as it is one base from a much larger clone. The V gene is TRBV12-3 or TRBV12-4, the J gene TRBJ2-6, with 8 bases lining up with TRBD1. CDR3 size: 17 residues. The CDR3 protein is CASGFWQGATGANVLTF. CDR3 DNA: TGTGCCAGCGGTTTTTGGCAGGGGGCGACAGGGGCCAACGTCCTGACTTTC.

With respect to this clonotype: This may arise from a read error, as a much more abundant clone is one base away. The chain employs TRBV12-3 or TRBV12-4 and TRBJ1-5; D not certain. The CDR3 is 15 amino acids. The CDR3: CASSLGGLGNRPQHF. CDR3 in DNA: TGTGCCAGCAGTTTAGGAGGGTTAGGCAATCGGCCCCAGCATTTT.

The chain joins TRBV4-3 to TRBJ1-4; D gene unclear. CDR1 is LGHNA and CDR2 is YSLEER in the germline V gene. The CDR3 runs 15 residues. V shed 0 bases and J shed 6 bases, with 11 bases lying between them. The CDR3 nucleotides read TGCGCCAGCAGCCAAGACGGGGTGCGGTATGAAAAACTGTTTTTT. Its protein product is CASSQDGVRYEKLFF.

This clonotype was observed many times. CDR3 sequence reads: CASSQEGTGAKNIQYF. CDR3 DNA: TGCGCCAGCAGCCAAGAAGGAACGGGAGCCAAAAACATTCAGTACTTC. The chain employs TRBV4-1 and TRBJ2-4; D unresolved. Trimming shortened V by 0 bases and J by 0 bases, and 9 bases separated the two germline ends. There are 16 residues in the CDR3. CDR1 is MGHRA, CDR2 YSYEKL, per germline.

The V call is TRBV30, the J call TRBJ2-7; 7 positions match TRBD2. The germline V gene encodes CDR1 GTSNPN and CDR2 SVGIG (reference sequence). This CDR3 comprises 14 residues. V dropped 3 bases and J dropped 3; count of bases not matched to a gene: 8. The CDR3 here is CAWSGTTGFYEQYF. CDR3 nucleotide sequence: TGTGCCTGGAGCGGGACTACCGGATTCTACGAGCAGTACTTC.

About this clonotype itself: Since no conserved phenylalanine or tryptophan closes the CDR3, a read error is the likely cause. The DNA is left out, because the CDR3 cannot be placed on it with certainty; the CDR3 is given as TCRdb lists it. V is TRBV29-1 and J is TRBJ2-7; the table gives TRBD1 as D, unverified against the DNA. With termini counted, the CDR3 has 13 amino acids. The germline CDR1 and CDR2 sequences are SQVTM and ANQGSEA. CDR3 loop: CSVERAGVHEQYL.